The present TCR beta chain was sequenced within a study of blood T cells in healthy people across ages. Donors gave 8 to 10 milliliters of peripheral blood apiece. A second PCR of roughly 7 to 11 cycles used a sample-barcoded 5' primer and a J-beta primer mix. TCRdb reanalysed the 5' RACE reads using MiXCR and keeps one entry per CDR3 protein. The table lists 1,800,000 or so distinct CDR3 sequences, 39% of them singletons. CDR1 is SEHNR, CDR2 FQNEAQ, per germline (reference sequence). The V and J ends lost 5 bases and 4 bases respectively, with 11 bases between them. This CDR3 has 13 amino acids. The sequenced material came from blood. The clonotype originates from a human donor in good health. This rearrangement joins TRBV7-9 to TRBJ2-5; tentatively, D is TRBD2 (5 bases). CDR3 loop: CASSALALETQYF. CDR3 bases: TGTGCCAGCAGCGCTCTAGCCCTAGAGACCCAGTACTTC.